This T cell receptor beta chain appears in the sequencing data of a study of vaccination and CD4 T cells after COVID-19. Overall study: Blood was drawn a median around 71 days post second dose, range 14 to 241.

This clonotype was counted only a few times. The target antigen is unknown. Treatment: approximately 10-day PBMC culture with coronavirus spike peptide pools or control peptides (ViraFEST assay). Sequencing of DNA taken from cultured CD4+ T cells relied on the Oncomine TCR Beta short-read assay. Cultured CD4+ T cells were the source of extracted genomic DNA. Via MiXCR, TCRdb re-called the PCR reads, giving one row per CDR3 protein. The data show fewer than 25,000 distinct CDR3 sequences, with just under 45% seen just once and about 15% held by the top ten. The V and J ends lost 6 bases and 0 bases, in that order; junction bases with no gene match: 5. The CDR3 is 14 amino acids.

Sample: CD4+ T cells from blood, cultured in vitro. J is TRBJ2-7 and V is TRBV12-3 or TRBV12-4; 7 bases are shared with TRBD1. This TCR derives from a human donor who had recovered from COVID-19. The CDR3 spells CASSRDSFSYEQYF. The DNA for the CDR3 is TGTGCCAGCAGCCGGGACAGCTTCTCCTACGAGCAGTACTTC.